The 30 T cell receptor beta chains in this list originate from one sample, sequenced in a study of tumor-infiltrating lymphocytes in primary liver carcinoma. Germline DNA was also extracted, with blood RNA taken from unsorted whole blood. Production of TCR beta cDNA used around 500 ng total RNA together with a constant-region primer. Construction of TCR beta libraries relied on three successive nested multiplex PCR rounds employing slightly modified ARM-PCR. With TRBV1-TRBV30 forward primers and a C-beta reverse primer, the first two PCR rounds were run for approximately 10 cycles each. TCRdb independently ran MiXCR on the multiplex PCR reads; one entry per CDR3 protein. The table records approximately 210,000 distinct CDR3 sequences, approximately 64% of them present only once. The sample taken for sequencing was peripheral blood. Every receptor here comes from a woman between 55 and 75 years old with primary liver carcinoma and hepatitis B virus infection.

This clonotype was counted once. A much larger clone is a single base away; this may be a read error. The J gene is TRBJ1-5, the V gene TRBV5-1; a weak D match, TRBD1 (6 bases). Per the germline V gene, CDR1 is SGHRS and CDR2 is YFSETQ. The CDR3 runs to 15 residues. This CDR3 is CASNLRGDYNQPQHF. The CDR3 nucleotides are TGCGCCAGCAACTTGAGGGGGGATTACAATCAGCCCCAGCATTTT.

For this clonotype: One end of the junction is discordant with germline, which a read error may explain. J is TRBJ2-2 and V is TRBV7-8, with TRBD1 matching over 9 bases. The CDR3 totals 15 residues. CDR1 and CDR2 from the germline V gene are SGHVS and FQNEAQ. CDR3 amino acids: CAGSSRDRATGELFF. CDR3 in DNA: TGTGCCGGCAGCTCCCGGGACAGGGCCACCGGGGAGCTGTTTTTT.

In DNA form, the CDR3 reads TGTGCCAGCAGTCTCACAGAGCGGGAGAGGAGCACAGATACGCAGTATTTT. This codes for CASSLTERERSTDTQYF. V gene TRBV12-3 or TRBV12-4 combines with J gene TRBJ2-3; 8 bases match TRBD2. The CDR3 extends over 17 amino acids. Trimming took 5 bases from V and 0 from J; bases not matched to a gene: 10.

In regard to this clonotype: One junction end disagrees with the germline gene, perhaps due to a read error. This chain joins TRBV30 and TRBJ2-4, with a possible D match to TRBD2 (5 bases). There are 12 residues in the CDR3. The germline V gene has CDR1 GTSNPN and CDR2 SVGIG (reference sequence). The CDR3 bases are TGTGTCTGGATTCAGAGGGATAACATTCAGTACTTC. This codes for CVWIQRDNIQYF.

About this clonotype itself: An end of the junction differs from the germline gene, which may be a read error. As DNA, the CDR3 is TGTGTCAGCACTACTGACAGGAACTATGGCCACACCTTC. It translates to CVSTTDRNYGHTF. The rearrangement links TRBV12-3 or TRBV12-4 to TRBJ1-2, with D perhaps TRBD1 (6 bases). The CDR3 spans 13 residues.

A note on this clonotype: A junction end diverges from the germline sequence, so it may reflect a read error. The CDR3 coding sequence is TGTGGCAGCAGCCGTAGATTCGGGACTAGCGGCCCCTTGGGGCCCTACGAGCAGTACTTC. Protein: CGSSRRFGTSGPLGPYEQYF. The chain links TRBV11-2 to TRBJ2-7; 11 nucleotides line up with TRBD2. This CDR3 comprises 20 residues. Germline CDR1 SGHAT, CDR2 FQNNGV.

This clonotype has only one observation. The J gene is TRBJ2-5, the V gene TRBV11-2; D is ambiguous. Deletions cut 5 bases from V and 7 bases from J, with 14 bases between. The CDR3 has 13 amino acids. The germline CDR1 and CDR2 sequences are SGHAT and FQNNGV. CDR3 in amino acids: CASSLQGAVTQYF. In nucleotides, the CDR3 is TGTGCCAGCAGCCTACAAGGTGCGGTGACCCAGTACTTC.

A note on this clonotype: The conserved phenylalanine or tryptophan is not found at the CDR3 terminus, so this likely reflects a read error. It is unclear where the CDR3 begins or ends on the DNA, so no DNA is shown, and the CDR3 is as TCRdb lists it. The rearrangement uses TRBV6-2 or TRBV6-3 and TRBJ2-3. The CDR3 is 13 amino acids in total, end residues counted. Germline CDR1 reads MNHEY; CDR2 reads SVGEGT. The CDR3: CASSYSSTDTRYL.

This clonotype was seen ten or more times. The chain has TRBV6-1 and TRBJ1-2; D possibly corresponds to TRBD1 (6 bases). Germline values: CDR1 MNHNS, CDR2 SASEGT. Trimming removed 5 bases from V and 8 bases from J, with 15 bases in between. CDR3 size: 13 residues. In DNA form, the CDR3 reads TGTGCCAGCAGTCTCCGACAGGTTTTGGGCTACACCTTC. Amino acids: CASSLRQVLGYTF.

A note on this clonotype: One end of the junction does not line up with germline, which may come from a read error. V is TRBV5-1 and J is TRBJ1-2; D ambiguous. This CDR3 contains 14 residues. From germline, CDR1 is SGHRS and CDR2 YFSETQ. CDR3 nucleotide sequence: TGCGTCAGCAGCTTGGGAGGAGAAAACTATGGCTACACCTTC. Its protein product is CVSSLGGENYGYTF.

The chain employs TRBV5-4 and TRBJ2-3; 10 bases align to TRBD2. This CDR3 comprises 15 residues. Germline trimming cut 6 bases from V and 1 base from J; bases unmatched to any gene: 5. CDR1 is SGHNT and CDR2 is YYREEE in the germline V gene (reference sequence). CDR3 sequence: CASTPGTSGTDTQYF. CDR3 sequence (DNA): TGTGCCAGCACCCCCGGGACTAGCGGCACAGATACGCAGTATTTT. The full variable domain, rest sourced from reference TRBV5-4 and TRBJ2-3, is ETGVTQSPTHLIKTRGQQVTLRCSSQSGHNTVSWYQQALGQGPQFIFQYYREEENGRGNFPPRFSGLQFPNYSSELNVNALELDDSALYLCASTPGTSGTDTQYFGPGTRLTVL.

This chain connects TRBV5-1 to TRBJ2-2, with 16 bases that match TRBD2. The CDR3 length is 19 residues. The J segment lost 4 bases and the V segment lost 4 bases, leaving 10 bases of the junction unmatched. CDR1 SGHRS and CDR2 YFSETQ come from the germline V gene. CDR3 amino acids: CASSPQPGLAGGRTGELFF. In nucleotides, the CDR3 is TGCGCCAGCAGCCCGCAGCCGGGACTAGCGGGAGGGCGCACCGGGGAGCTGTTTTTT.

Concerning this clonotype itself: This sequence may be a read error, since a much larger clone differs from it by one base. The gene calls are TRBV12-3 or TRBV12-4 and TRBJ2-1, with D possibly being TRBD2 (6 bases). Trimming left V 8 bases short and J 9 bases short, with 17 bases between. The CDR3 has 13 amino acids. CDR3 in amino acids: CASAPRQAGEQFF. CDR3 in DNA: TGTGCCAGCGCTCCTAGGCAAGCGGGTGAGCAGTTCTTC.

This clonotype has a handful of counts. At one of its ends the junction is not consistent with the germline gene, which may arise from a read error. The chain recombines TRBV11-3 with TRBJ2-1; no definite D call. The CDR3 length is 17 residues. Germline CDR1 is SGHNT and CDR2 is YENEEA. As DNA, the CDR3 is TGTGCCAGCAGCCTAGATCCCAGGAGTTTTTCCTGCAATGAGCAGTTCTTC. Its protein product is CASSLDPRSFSCNEQFF.

A word on this clonotype: This could be a read error, since a much larger clone is one nucleotide away. The rearrangement uses TRBV12-3 or TRBV12-4 and TRBJ1-1; D may be TRBD1 (6 bases). The CDR3 is 13 amino acids. This CDR3 reads CASTLLGGTVAFF. The CDR3 bases are TGTGCCAGCACCCTCCTGGGGGGCACTGTAGCTTTCTTT.

The gene calls are TRBV30 and TRBJ2-6; D unclear. This CDR3 spans 14 amino acids. Trimming shortened V by 3 bases and J by 4 bases, and 10 bases separated the two germline ends. Germline V gives CDR1 GTSNPN, CDR2 SVGIG (reference sequence). CDR3 bases: TGTGCCTGGAGCCTACTGGGGGGGGCCAACGTCCTGACTTTC. Its protein product is CAWSLLGGANVLTF. Full variable domain (outside the CDR3, taken from reference TRBV30 and TRBJ2-6): SQTIHQWPATLVQPVGSPLSLECTVEGTSNPNLYWYRQAAGRGLQLLFYSVGIGQISSEVPQNLSASRPQDRQFILSSKKLLLSDSGFYLCAWSLLGGANVLTFGAGSRLTVL.

CDR3 amino acids: CASSDPTSGGDTQYF. The CDR3 DNA reads TGTGCCAGCAGTGACCCGACTAGCGGCGGAGATACGCAGTATTTT. The rearrangement joins TRBV2 to TRBJ2-3; TRBD2 matches at 9 bases. This CDR3 has 15 residues. Germline V CDR1 and CDR2: SNHLY, FYNNEI. After removal of 3 bases from V and 5 bases from J, the junction contained 6 bases not matched to a gene.

V usage is TRBV19 and J usage is TRBJ2-6; D is possibly TRBD2 (6 bases). Trimming pared 5 bases from V and 1 base from J, leaving 12 bases between. CDR1 LNHDA and CDR2 SQIVND come from the germline V gene (reference sequence). The CDR3 extends over 16 amino acids. This CDR3 reads CASSLPGGSGANVLTF. The CDR3 DNA reads as TGTGCCAGTAGTCTGCCCGGGGGTTCTGGGGCCAACGTCCTGACTTTC.

The chain couples TRBV20-1 to TRBJ2-7; D assignment may be TRBD1 or TRBD2 (5 bases each). The CDR3 is 13 residues long. V shed 7 bases and J shed 2 bases, with 15 bases lying between them. Germline V gives CDR1 DFQATT, CDR2 SNEGSKA (reference sequence). CDR3 DNA: TGCAGTGTCCTGAGGGGTAATGCCTACGAGCAGTACTTC. It is translated as CSVLRGNAYEQYF.

Concerning this clonotype: The CDR3 does not end in the conserved phenylalanine or tryptophan, so this is likely a read error. J is TRBJ2-7 and V is TRBV11-3; D is undetermined. CDR1 is SGHNT, CDR2 YENEEA, per germline. V was clipped by 5 bases and J by 2 bases, with 13 bases between them. The CDR3 is made up of 14 amino acids. CDR3 DNA: TGTGCCAGCAGCCTCCAAGGGAAAACCTACGAGCAGTACTCC. It translates to CASSLQGKTYEQYS.

With respect to this clonotype: An end of the junction differs from the germline gene, which may be a read error. This chain joins TRBV11-3 and TRBJ2-1; 7 bases are a match to TRBD1. The germline gives CDR1 SGHNT, CDR2 YENEEA. This CDR3 region has 16 residues. CDR3 sequence (DNA): TGTGCCAGCAGCTTGGACGGACAGGAGGCGGTTAATGAACAGTTCTTC. It translates to CASSLDGQEAVNEQFF.

V usage is TRBV5-1 and J usage is TRBJ2-3; D unresolved. With 10 bases removed from V and 5 bases from J, the gap between germline ends came to 20 bases. Looked up from germline, CDR1 is SGHRS and CDR2 is YFSETQ. This CDR3 is built from 14 residues. This CDR3 reads CASASGGPLDTQYF. In DNA, the CDR3 is TGCGCCTCAGCGAGTGGTGGTCCTCTAGATACGCAGTATTTT. Drawing the rest from reference TRBV5-1 and TRBJ2-3, the complete variable domain is KAGVTQTPRYLIKTRGQQVTLSCSPISGHRSVSWYQQTPGQGLQFLFEYFSETQRNKGNFPGRFSGRQFSNSRSEMNVSTLELGDSALYLCASASGGPLDTQYFGPGTRLTVL.

The V and J genes are TRBV30 and TRBJ1-2; 7 nucleotides line up with TRBD1. This CDR3 has 14 amino acids. With 1 base clipped from V and 7 bases from J, the junction kept 9 bases outside the gene matches. CDR1 is GTSNPN, CDR2 SVGIG, per germline (reference sequence). The CDR3 coding sequence is TGTGCCTGGAGTGACGACAGGGCGTCTTCTGGCTACACCTTC. Translation gives CAWSDDRASSGYTF. Full variable domain (outside the CDR3, taken from reference TRBV30 and TRBJ1-2): SQTIHQWPATLVQPVGSPLSLECTVEGTSNPNLYWYRQAAGRGLQLLFYSVGIGQISSEVPQNLSASRPQDRQFILSSKKLLLSDSGFYLCAWSDDRASSGYTFGSGTRLTVV.

Of note for this clonotype: One junction end does not reproduce the germline sequence, and a read error may be involved. The chain uses TRBV5-4 and TRBJ2-1, with 12 bases aligning to TRBD2. The CDR3 runs 15 residues. Germline-derived CDR1 and CDR2 are SGHNT and YYREEE (reference sequence). The CDR3 sequence is CASSPGLAGSNEQLF. The CDR3 DNA is TGTGCCAGCAGCCCTGGACTAGCGGGAAGCAATGAGCAGCTCTTC.

This chain connects TRBV7-9 to TRBJ2-3; TRBD1 matches 9 bases. Germline V CDR1 and CDR2: SEHNR, FQNEAQ (reference sequence). V was pared by 1 base and J by 3 bases, with 8 bases of the junction left unmatched. The CDR3 spans 17 residues. The DNA of the CDR3 is TGTGCCAGCAGCTTAGAAGTTAGGACAGGGGCAACAGATACGCAGTATTTT. It yields the protein CASSLEVRTGATDTQYF.

Points on this clonotype: Given the absence of the conserved phenylalanine or tryptophan at the CDR3 end, a read error is likely. This chain connects TRBV18 to TRBJ2-1; D possibly corresponds to TRBD2 (6 bases). Trimming shortened V by 0 bases and J by 6 bases, and 12 bases separated the two germline ends. The CDR3 extends over 15 amino acids. Germline assignment: CDR1 KGHSH and CDR2 LQKENI. The CDR3 region is CASSPPSGSRNEQFL. CDR3 bases: TGTGCCAGCTCACCACCTAGCGGAAGCCGCAATGAGCAGTTCCTC.

As regards this clonotype: Its ends do not fully match the called genes, so a read error is possible. The CDR3 spells CVSSLNLETSYYEQYF. In DNA form, the CDR3 reads TGCGTCAGCAGCTTGAACCTCGAGACTAGTTACTACGAGCAGTACTTC. This chain uses TRBV5-1 with TRBJ2-7; perhaps TRBD2 as D (6 bases). The CDR3 is 16 amino acids. The V gene's germline CDR1 is SGHRS and CDR2 YFSETQ.

Of note for this clonotype: Since no conserved phenylalanine or tryptophan closes the CDR3, a read error is the likely cause. The chain combines TRBV6-1 with TRBJ1-1; a possible D gene is TRBD1 (5 bases). This CDR3 spans 13 amino acids. Germline V gene sequence: CDR1 MNHNS, CDR2 SASEGT. The CDR3 DNA sequence: TGTGCCAGTAGTGAAGCTGGGGGGGGTGGAGCTTTCTCT. It codes for CASSEAGGGGAFS.

The count of this clonotype is one. A much bigger clone sits one base away, suggesting this may be a read error. The chain carries TRBV6-1 and TRBJ1-4; 7 positions match TRBD1. V dropped 10 bases and J dropped 8; count of bases not matched to a gene: 19. The CDR3 loop spans 16 amino acids. In germline, CDR1 is MNHNS, CDR2 SASEGT. CDR3 residues: CATTGTASTSGEKLFF. The CDR3 bases are TGTGCCACAACCGGGACAGCTTCCACATCAGGGGAAAAACTGTTTTTT.

This clonotype has just a few counts. The genes are TRBV7-9 and TRBJ2-1; TRBD2 agrees at 9 bases. The CDR3 covers 13 residues. Germline V gives CDR1 SEHNR, CDR2 FQNEAQ (reference sequence). The ends lost 5 bases at V and 15 bases at J; junction bases unmatched: 11. The CDR3 sequence is CASSLGSGRPGFF. The CDR3 region has the DNA TGTGCCAGCAGCCTAGGGAGCGGGAGGCCAGGGTTCTTC. The variable domain in full, completed from reference TRBV7-9 and TRBJ2-1, reads DTGVSQNPRHKITKRGQNVTFRCDPISEHNRLYWYRQTLGQGPEFLTYFQNEAQLEKSRLLSDRFSAERPKGSFSTLEIQRTEQGDSAMYLCASSLGSGRPGFFGPGTRLTVL.